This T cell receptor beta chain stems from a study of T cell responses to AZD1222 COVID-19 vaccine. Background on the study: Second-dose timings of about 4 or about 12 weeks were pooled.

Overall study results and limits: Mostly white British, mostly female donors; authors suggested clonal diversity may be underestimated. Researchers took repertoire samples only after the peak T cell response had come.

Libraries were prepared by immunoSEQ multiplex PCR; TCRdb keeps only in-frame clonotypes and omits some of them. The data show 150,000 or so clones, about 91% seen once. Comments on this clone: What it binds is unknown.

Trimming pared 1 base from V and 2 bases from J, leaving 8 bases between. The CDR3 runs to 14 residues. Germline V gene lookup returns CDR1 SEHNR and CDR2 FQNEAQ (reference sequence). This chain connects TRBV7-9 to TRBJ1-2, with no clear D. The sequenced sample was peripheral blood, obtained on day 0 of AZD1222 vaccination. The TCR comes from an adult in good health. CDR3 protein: CASSLEGGNYGYTF. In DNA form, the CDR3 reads TGTGCCAGCAGCTTAGAGGGAGGCAACTATGGCTACACCTTC.